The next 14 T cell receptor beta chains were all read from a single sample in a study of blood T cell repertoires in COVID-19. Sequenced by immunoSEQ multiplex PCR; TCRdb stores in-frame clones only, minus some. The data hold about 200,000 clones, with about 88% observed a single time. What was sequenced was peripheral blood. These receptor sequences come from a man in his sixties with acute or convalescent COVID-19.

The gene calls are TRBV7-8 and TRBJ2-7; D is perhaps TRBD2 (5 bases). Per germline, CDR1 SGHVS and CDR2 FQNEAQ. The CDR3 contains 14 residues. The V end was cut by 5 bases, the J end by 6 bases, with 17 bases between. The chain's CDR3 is CASSALTTLGEQYF. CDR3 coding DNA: TGTGCCAGCAGCGCCCTGACTACCTTAGGCGAGCAGTACTTC.

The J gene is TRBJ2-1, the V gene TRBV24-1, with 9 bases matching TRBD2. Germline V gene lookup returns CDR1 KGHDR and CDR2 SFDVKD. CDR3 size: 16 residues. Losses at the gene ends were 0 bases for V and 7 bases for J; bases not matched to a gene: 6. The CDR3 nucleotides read TGTGCCACCAGTGATTTGGTGCGGGGGGGCGGGAATGAGCAGTTCTTC. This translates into CATSDLVRGGGNEQFF.

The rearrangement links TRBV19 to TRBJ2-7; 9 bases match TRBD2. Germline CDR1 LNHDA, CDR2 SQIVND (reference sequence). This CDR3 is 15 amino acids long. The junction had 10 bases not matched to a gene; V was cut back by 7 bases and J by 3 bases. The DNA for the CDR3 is TGTGCCAGTACCCAATTAGCGGGGGCGAGCTACGAGCAGTACTTC. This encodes CASTQLAGASYEQYF.

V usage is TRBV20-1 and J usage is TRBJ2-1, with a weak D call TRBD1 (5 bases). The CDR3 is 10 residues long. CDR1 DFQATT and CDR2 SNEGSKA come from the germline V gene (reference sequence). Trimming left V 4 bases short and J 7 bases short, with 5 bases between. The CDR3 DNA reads TGCAGTGCTACAGGGAATGAGCAGTTCTTC. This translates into CSATGNEQFF.

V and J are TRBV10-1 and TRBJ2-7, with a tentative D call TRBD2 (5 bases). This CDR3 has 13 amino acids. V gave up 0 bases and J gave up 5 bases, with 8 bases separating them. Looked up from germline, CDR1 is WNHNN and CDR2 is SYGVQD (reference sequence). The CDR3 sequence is CASSESRGNEQYF. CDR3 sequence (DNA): TGCGCCAGCAGTGAGTCTCGAGGGAACGAGCAGTACTTC.

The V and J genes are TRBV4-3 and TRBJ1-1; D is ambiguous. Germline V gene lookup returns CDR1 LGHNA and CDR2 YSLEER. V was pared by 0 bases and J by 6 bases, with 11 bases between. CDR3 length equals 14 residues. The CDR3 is CASSQDFRRSEAFF. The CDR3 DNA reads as TGCGCCAGCAGCCAAGATTTCAGGAGGTCTGAAGCTTTCTTT.

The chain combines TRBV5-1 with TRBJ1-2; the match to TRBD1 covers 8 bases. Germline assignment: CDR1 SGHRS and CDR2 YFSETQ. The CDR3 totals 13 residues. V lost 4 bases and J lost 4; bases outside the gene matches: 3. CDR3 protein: CASSPGTGYGYTF. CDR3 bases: TGCGCCAGCAGCCCGGGGACAGGCTATGGCTACACCTTC. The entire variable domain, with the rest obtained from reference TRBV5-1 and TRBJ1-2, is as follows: KAGVTQTPRYLIKTRGQQVTLSCSPISGHRSVSWYQQTPGQGLQFLFEYFSETQRNKGNFPGRFSGRQFSNSRSEMNVSTLELGDSALYLCASSPGTGYGYTFGSGTRLTVV.

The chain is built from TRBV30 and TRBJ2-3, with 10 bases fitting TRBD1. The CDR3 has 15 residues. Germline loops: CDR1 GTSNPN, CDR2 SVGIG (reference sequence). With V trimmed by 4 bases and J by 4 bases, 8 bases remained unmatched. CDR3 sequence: CAWTGTGAVADTQYF. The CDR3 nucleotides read TGTGCCTGGACCGGGACAGGGGCCGTAGCAGATACGCAGTATTTT.

CDR3 bases: TGTGCCAGCAGCTCCGAACCCCGTATCAGAGGGACTGAAGCTTTCTTT. This codes for CASSSEPRIRGTEAFF. The rearrangement joins TRBV7-2 to TRBJ1-1; D gene uncertain. Looked up from germline, CDR1 is SGHTA and CDR2 is FQGNSA. V lost 4 bases and J lost 5, with 20 bases in between. This CDR3 contains 16 residues. Full variable domain (remainder filled in from reference TRBV7-2 and TRBJ1-1): GAGVSQSPSNKVTEKGKDVELRCDPISGHTALYWYRQSLGQGLEFLIYFQGNSAPDKSGLPSDRFSAERTGGSVSTLTIQRTQQEDSAVYLCASSSEPRIRGTEAFFGQGTRLTVV.

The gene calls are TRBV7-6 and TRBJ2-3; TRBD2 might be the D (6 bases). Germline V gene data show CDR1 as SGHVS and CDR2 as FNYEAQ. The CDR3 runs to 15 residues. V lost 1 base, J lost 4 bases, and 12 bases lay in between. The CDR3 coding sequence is TGTGCCAGCAGCTTAGGAATAGGAGGGCCAGATACGCAGTATTTT. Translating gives CASSLGIGGPDTQYF.

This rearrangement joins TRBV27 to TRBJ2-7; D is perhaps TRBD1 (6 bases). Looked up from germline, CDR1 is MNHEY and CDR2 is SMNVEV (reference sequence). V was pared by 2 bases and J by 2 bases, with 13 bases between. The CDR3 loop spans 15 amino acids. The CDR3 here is CASSLNGQTTYEQYF. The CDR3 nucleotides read TGTGCCAGCAGTTTAAACGGACAGACCACCTACGAGCAGTACTTC.

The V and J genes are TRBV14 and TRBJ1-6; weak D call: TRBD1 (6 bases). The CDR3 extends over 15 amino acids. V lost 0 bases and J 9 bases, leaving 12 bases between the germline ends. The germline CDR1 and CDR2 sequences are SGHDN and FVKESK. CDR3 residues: CASSQEGAGVSPLHF. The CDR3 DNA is TGTGCCAGCAGCCAAGAGGGGGCAGGGGTTTCACCCCTCCACTTT. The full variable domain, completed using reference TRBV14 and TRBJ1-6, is EAGVTQFPSHSVIEKGQTVTLRCDPISGHDNLYWYRRVMGKEIKFLLHFVKESKQDESGMPNNRFLAERTGGTYSTLKVQPAELEDSGVYFCASSQEGAGVSPLHFGNGTRLTVT.

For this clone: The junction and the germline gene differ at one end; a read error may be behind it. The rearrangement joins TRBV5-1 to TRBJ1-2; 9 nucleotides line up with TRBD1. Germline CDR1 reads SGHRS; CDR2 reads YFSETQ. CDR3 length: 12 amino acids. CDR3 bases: TGCGCCAGCAGCCCCGGCGGACAGGGGTACGCCTTC. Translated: CASSPGGQGYAF. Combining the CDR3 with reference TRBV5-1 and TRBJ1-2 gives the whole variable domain KAGVTQTPRYLIKTRGQQVTLSCSPISGHRSVSWYQQTPGQGLQFLFEYFSETQRNKGNFPGRFSGRQFSNSRSEMNVSTLELGDSALYLCASSPGGQGYAFGSGTRLTVV.

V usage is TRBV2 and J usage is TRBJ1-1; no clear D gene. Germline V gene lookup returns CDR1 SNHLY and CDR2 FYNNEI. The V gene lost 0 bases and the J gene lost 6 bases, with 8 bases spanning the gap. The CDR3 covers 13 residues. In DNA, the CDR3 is TGTGCCAGCAGTGAAGCGCGAGGTGCTGAAGCTTTCTTT. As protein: CASSEARGAEAFF. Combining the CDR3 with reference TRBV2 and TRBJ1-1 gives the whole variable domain EPEVTQTPSHQVTQMGQEVILRCVPISNHLYFYWYRQILGQKVEFLVSFYNNEISEKSEIFDDQFSVERPDGSNFTLKIRSTKLEDSAMYFCASSEARGAEAFFGQGTRLTVV.